The source of this T cell receptor (beta chain) is a study of blood T cell repertoires in COVID-19. The germline V and J ends were trimmed by 0 bases and 1 base, with 11 bases remaining between them. From germline, CDR1 is SGDLS and CDR2 YYNGEE. There are 16 residues in the CDR3. TCRdb's table, derived via immunoSEQ multiplex PCR, lists solely in-frame clones and lacks some. The data show around 40,000 clones, with 70% to 90% seen just once and about an eighth held by the top ten. This receptor was obtained from a human donor in a cohort sampled during active COVID-19. Sequenced input: peripheral blood. The gene calls are TRBV9 and TRBJ2-1; no definite D call. The CDR3 sequence: CASSVVARQSYNEQFF. CDR3 nucleotide sequence: TGTGCCAGCAGCGTAGTTGCTCGCCAGTCCTACAATGAGCAGTTCTTC.